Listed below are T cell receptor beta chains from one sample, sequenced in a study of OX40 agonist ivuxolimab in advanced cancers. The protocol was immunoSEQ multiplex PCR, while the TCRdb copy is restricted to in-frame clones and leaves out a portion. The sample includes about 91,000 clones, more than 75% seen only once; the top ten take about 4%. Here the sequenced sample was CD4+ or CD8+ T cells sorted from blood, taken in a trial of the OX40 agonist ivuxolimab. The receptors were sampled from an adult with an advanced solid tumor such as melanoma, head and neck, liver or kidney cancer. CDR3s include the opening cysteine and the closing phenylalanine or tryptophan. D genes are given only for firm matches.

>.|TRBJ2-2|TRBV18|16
CASSPVSVPNTGELFF
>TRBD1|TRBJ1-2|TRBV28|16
CASSSPGQGARGGYTF
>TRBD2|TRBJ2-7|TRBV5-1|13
CASKRESGVRQYF
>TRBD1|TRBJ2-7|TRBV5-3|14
CARSLVGTDYEQYF
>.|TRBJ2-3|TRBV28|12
CASRQTTDTQYF
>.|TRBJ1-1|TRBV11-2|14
CASSLSGMNTEAFF
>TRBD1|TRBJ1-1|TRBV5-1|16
CASSADRGNMNTEAFF
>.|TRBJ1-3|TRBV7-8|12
CASSLNGNTIYF
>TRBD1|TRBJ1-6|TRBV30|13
CAWSADRDSPLHF
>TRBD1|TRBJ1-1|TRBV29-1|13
CSGGTGANTEAFF
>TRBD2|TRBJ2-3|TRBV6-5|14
CASGTRDFTDTQYF
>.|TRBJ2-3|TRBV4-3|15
CASSQDDQSTDTQYF
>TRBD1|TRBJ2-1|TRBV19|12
CASDRGTNEQFF
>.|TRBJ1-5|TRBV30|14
CAWSGQVSNQPQHF
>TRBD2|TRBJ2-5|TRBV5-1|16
CASSFTSGRAGETQYF
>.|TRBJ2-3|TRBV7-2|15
CASSLVRGDTDTQYF
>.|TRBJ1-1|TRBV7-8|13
CASSLVGNTEAFF
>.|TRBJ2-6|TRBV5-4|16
CASSTRGLSGANVLTF
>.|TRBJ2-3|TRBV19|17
CASSITQQLTYTDTQYF
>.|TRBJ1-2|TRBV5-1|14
CASSGLPGDYGYTF
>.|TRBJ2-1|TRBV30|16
CAWSVQGQGPYNEQFF
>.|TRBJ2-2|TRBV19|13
CASSIQSTGELFF
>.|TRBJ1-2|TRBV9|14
CASSVTTGDYGYTF
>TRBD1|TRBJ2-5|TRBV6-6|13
CASSSSGGETQYF